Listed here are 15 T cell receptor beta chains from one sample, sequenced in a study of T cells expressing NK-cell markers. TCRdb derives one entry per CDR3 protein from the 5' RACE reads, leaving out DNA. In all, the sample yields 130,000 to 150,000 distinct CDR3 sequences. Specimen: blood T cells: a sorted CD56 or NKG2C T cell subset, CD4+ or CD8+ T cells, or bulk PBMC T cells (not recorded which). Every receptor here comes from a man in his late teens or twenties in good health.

CDR3 protein: CATSRGVGIPRDYGYTF. V is TRBV15 and J is TRBJ1-2; TCRdb's D call, TRBD1, is unchecked because there is no DNA. The length of the CDR3 is 17 residues. CDR1 and CDR2 from the germline V gene are LNHNV and YYDKDF (reference sequence).

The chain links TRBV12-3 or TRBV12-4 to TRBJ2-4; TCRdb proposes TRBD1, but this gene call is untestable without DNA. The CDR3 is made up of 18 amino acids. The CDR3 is CASSLGTEGGMAKNIQYF.

The CDR3 reads CASSPLSGNQPQHF. The V and J genes are TRBV7-9 and TRBJ1-5; the D gene TCRdb calls, TRBD1, cannot be checked with no DNA. Germline assignment: CDR1 SEHNR and CDR2 FQNEAQ (reference sequence). CDR3 size: 14 residues.

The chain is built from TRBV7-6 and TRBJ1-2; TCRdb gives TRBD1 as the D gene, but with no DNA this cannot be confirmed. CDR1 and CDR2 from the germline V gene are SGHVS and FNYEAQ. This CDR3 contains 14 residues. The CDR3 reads CASSLGTDYYGYTF.

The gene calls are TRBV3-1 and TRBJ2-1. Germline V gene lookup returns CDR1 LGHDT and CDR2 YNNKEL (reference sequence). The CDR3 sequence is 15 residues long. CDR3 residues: CASSQDRPDLDEQFF.

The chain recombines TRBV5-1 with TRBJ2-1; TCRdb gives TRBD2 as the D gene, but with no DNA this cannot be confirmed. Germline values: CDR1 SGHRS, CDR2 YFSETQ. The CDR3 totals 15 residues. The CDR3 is CASREDMSPGNEQFF. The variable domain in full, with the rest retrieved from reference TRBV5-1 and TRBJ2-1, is KAGVTQTPRYLIKTRGQQVTLSCSPISGHRSVSWYQQTPGQGLQFLFEYFSETQRNKGNFPGRFSGRQFSNSRSEMNVSTLELGDSALYLCASREDMSPGNEQFFGPGTRLTVL.

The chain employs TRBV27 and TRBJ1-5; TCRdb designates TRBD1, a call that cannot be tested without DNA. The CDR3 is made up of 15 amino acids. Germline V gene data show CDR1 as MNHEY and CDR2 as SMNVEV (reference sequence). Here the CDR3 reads CASSSTGTHNQPQHF.

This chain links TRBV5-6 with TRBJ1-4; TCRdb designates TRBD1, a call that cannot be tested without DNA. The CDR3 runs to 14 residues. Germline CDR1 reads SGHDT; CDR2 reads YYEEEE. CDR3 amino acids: CASSLGQGNEKLFF.

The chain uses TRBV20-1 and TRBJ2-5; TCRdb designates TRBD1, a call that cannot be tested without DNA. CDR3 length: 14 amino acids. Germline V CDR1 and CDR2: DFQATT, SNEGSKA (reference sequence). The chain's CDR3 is CSARDRGTPKAQYF.

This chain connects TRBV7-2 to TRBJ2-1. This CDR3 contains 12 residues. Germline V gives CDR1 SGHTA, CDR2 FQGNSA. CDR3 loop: CASSAAGAEQFF.

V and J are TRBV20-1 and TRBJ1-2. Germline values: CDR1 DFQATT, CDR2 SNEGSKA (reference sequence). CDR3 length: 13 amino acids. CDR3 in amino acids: CSAPRFDIYGYTF.

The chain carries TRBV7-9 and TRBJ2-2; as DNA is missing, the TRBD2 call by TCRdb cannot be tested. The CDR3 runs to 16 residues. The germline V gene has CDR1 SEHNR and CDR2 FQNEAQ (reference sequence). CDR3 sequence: CASSSLAGELTGELFF.

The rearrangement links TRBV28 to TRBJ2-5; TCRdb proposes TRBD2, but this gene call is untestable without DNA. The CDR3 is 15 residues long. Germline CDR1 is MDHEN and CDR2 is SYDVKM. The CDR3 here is CASKDPTSVQETQYF.

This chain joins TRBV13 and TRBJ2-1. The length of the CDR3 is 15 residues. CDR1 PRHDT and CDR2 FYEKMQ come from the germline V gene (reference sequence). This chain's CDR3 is CASSLRSPILDEQFF. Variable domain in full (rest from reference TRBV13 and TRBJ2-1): AAGVIQSPRHLIKEKRETATLKCYPIPRHDTVYWYQQGPGQDPQFLISFYEKMQSDKGSIPDRFSAQQFSDYHSELNMSSLELGDSALYFCASSLRSPILDEQFFGPGTRLTVL.

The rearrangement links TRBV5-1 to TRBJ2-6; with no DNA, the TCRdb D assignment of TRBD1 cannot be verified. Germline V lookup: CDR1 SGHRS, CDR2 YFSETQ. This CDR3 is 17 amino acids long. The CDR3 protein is CASSPQRSGFGANVLTF. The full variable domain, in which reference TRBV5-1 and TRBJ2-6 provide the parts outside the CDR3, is KAGVTQTPRYLIKTRGQQVTLSCSPISGHRSVSWYQQTPGQGLQFLFEYFSETQRNKGNFPGRFSGRQFSNSRSEMNVSTLELGDSALYLCASSPQRSGFGANVLTFGAGSRLTVL.